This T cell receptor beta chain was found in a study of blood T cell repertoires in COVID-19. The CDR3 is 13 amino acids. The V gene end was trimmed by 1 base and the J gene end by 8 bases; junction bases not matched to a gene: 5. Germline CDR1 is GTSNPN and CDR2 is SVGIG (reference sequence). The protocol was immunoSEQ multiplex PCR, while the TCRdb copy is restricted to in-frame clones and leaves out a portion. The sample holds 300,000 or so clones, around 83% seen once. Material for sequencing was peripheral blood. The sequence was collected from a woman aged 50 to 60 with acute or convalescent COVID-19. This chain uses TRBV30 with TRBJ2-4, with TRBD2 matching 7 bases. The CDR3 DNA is TGTGCCTGGAGTGCCGGGGGGAAGGACATTCAGTACTTC. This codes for CAWSAGGKDIQYF. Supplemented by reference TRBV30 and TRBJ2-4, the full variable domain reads SQTIHQWPATLVQPVGSPLSLECTVEGTSNPNLYWYRQAAGRGLQLLFYSVGIGQISSEVPQNLSASRPQDRQFILSSKKLLLSDSGFYLCAWSAGGKDIQYFGAGTRLSVL.